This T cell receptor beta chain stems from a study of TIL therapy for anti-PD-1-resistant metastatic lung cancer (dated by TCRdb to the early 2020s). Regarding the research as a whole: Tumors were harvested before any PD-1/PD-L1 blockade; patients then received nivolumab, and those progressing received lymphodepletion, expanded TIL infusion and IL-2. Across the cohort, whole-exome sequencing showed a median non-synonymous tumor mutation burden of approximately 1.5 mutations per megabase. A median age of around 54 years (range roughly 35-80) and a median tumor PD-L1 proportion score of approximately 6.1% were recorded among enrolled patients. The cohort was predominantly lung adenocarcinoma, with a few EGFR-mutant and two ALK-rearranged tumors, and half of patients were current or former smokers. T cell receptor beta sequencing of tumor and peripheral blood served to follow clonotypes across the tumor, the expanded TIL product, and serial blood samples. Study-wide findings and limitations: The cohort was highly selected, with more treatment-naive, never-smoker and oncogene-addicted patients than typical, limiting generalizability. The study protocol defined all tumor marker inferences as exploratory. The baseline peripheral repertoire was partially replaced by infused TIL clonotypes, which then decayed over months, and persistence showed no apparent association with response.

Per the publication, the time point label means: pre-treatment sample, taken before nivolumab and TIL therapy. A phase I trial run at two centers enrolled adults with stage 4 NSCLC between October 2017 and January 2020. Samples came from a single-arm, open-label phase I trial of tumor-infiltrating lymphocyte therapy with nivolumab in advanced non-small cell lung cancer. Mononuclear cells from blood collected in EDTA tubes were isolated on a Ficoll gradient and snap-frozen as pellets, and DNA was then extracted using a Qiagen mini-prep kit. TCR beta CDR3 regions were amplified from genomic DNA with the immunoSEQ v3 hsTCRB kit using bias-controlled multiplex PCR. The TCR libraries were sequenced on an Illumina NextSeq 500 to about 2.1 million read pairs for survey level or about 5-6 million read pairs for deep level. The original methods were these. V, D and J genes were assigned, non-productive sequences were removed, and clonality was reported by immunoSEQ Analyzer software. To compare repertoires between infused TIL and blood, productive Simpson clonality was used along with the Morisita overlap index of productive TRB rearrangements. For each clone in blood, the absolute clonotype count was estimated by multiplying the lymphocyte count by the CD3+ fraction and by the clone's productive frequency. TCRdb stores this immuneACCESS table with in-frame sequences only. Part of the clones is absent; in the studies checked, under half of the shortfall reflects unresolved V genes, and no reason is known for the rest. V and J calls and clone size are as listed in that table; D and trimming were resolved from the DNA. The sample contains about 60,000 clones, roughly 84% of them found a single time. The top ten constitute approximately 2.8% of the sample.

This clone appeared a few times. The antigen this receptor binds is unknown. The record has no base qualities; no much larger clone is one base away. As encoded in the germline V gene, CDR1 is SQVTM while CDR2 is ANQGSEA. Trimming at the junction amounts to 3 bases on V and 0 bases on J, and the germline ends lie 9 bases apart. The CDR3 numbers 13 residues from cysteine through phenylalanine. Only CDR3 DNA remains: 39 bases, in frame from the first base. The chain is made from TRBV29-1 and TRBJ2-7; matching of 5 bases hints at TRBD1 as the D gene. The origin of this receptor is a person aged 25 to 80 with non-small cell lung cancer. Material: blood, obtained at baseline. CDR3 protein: CSVEARDSYEQYF. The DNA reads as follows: TGCAGCGTTGAGGCCAGGGACTCCTACGAGCAGTACTTC.